The 29 T cell receptor beta chains presented below share a single source sample, sequenced in a study of CD8 T cells in Susac syndrome (dated by TCRdb to the late 2010s). Libraries came from the immunoSEQ multiplex PCR assay. RNA was extracted with the RNeasy kit and roughly 0.5 to 1 ug was reverse transcribed using random hexamers. TCRdb's own reprocessing of the public reads used fastp at Q25 and MiXCR and kept productive beta chains. Merged by CDR3 protein, the rows form single entries marked with the most common genes and DNA. Across this sample there are about 120,000 distinct CDR3 sequences, with 90% to 95% seen only once. Roughly 0.092% of the sample is held by the ten biggest clonotypes. The specimen was CD4+ T cells from PBMCs. Source of these receptors: a human donor in good health.

The genes are TRBV2 and TRBJ1-2; D uncertain. The CDR3 runs to 14 residues. The germline CDR1 and CDR2 sequences are SNHLY and FYNNEI. The germline V and J ends were trimmed by 1 base and 0 bases, with 6 bases remaining between them. CDR3 sequence (DNA): TGTGCCAGCAGTGAAGGGAGGACTAACTATGGCTACACCTTC. Amino acids: CASSEGRTNYGYTF.

The CDR3 is CASSQETSGYEQYF. For the CDR3, the DNA is TGCGCCAGCAGCCAAGAGACTAGCGGGTACGAGCAGTACTTC. J is TRBJ2-7 and V is TRBV4-3; 10 positions match TRBD2. Germline CDR1 and CDR2: LGHNA and YSLEER. CDR3 size: 14 residues. Trimming at V came to 0 bases and at J to 4 bases, leaving 0 bases not matched to a gene.

The gene calls are TRBV20-1 and TRBJ1-2; D is undetermined. Germline V CDR1 and CDR2: DFQATT, SNEGSKA (reference sequence). V dropped 5 bases and J dropped 6 bases, with 16 bases sitting between them. This CDR3 has 13 amino acids. As DNA, the CDR3 is TGCAGTGCTCCCAAAGGGTTGGGAGATGGCTACACCTTC. It encodes CSAPKGLGDGYTF.

CDR3 loop: CASSLSGGRQETQYF. Written as DNA, the CDR3 is TGTGCCAGCAGTTTAAGCGGGGGGCGGCAAGAGACCCAGTACTTC. The chain links TRBV28 to TRBJ2-5; 9 bases align to TRBD2. The CDR3 is 15 amino acids. The V gene end was trimmed by 2 bases and the J gene end by 2 bases; junction bases not matched to a gene: 3. Germline CDR1 MDHEN, CDR2 SYDVKM.

The chain links TRBV6-1 to TRBJ2-2; possibly TRBD1 for D (5 bases). Trimming shortened V by 4 bases and J by 5 bases, and 11 bases separated the two germline ends. The CDR3 has 14 amino acids. CDR1 is MNHNS and CDR2 is SASEGT in the germline V gene. The CDR3 DNA follows: TGTGCCAGCAGTGGGGGCCGAGTGACCGGGGAGCTGTTTTTT. It translates to CASSGGRVTGELFF.

The rearrangement joins TRBV2 to TRBJ1-6; D is unclear. The V gene's germline CDR1 is SNHLY and CDR2 FYNNEI. The V end lost 8 bases, the J end lost 7 bases, and 9 bases lay between the germline ends. The CDR3 has 12 amino acids. The CDR3 nucleotides read TGTGCCAGCGCTAGGGAGAATTCACCCCTCCACTTT. Its translation is CASARENSPLHF.

This sequence joins TRBV29-1 and TRBJ1-1; D possibly corresponds to TRBD1 (5 bases). The germline V gene has CDR1 SQVTM and CDR2 ANQGSEA. The CDR3 length is 14 residues. V was trimmed by 3 bases and J by 2 bases, leaving 13 bases between them. The CDR3, as DNA: TGCAGCGTTGAGTCAGGGAGAACTAACACTGAAGCTTTCTTT. It yields the protein CSVESGRTNTEAFF.

The J gene is TRBJ2-2, the V gene TRBV5-1; either TRBD1 or TRBD2 may supply D (5 bases each). This CDR3 is 13 amino acids long. Germline values: CDR1 SGHRS, CDR2 YFSETQ. Trimming stripped 3 bases from V and 7 bases from J, with 10 bases between. CDR3: CASSSGTSGELFF. The CDR3 DNA reads as TGCGCCAGCAGCTCAGGGACCAGCGGGGAGCTGTTTTTT. Drawing the rest from reference TRBV5-1 and TRBJ2-2, the complete variable domain is KAGVTQTPRYLIKTRGQQVTLSCSPISGHRSVSWYQQTPGQGLQFLFEYFSETQRNKGNFPGRFSGRQFSNSRSEMNVSTLELGDSALYLCASSSGTSGELFFGEGSRLTVL.

This clonotype was counted a single time. J is TRBJ2-1 and V is TRBV3-1, with D possibly being TRBD2 (6 bases). The V end was cut by 4 bases, the J end by 10 bases, with 20 bases between. The CDR3 has 15 amino acids. Germline-derived CDR1 and CDR2 are LGHDT and YNNKEL (reference sequence). The CDR3 reads CASSPLGSGRREQFF. The CDR3 nucleotides read TGTGCCAGCAGCCCCCTCGGGAGCGGGCGAAGGGAGCAGTTCTTC.

DNA of the CDR3: TGTGCCAGTGCCAGGGAGTACATCGATGAGCAGTTCTTC. This gives the protein CASAREYIDEQFF. This chain connects TRBV19 to TRBJ2-1; either TRBD1 or TRBD2 may fit D (5 bases each). CDR3 length: 13 residues. Trimming shortened V by 8 bases and J by 8 bases, and 16 bases separated the two germline ends. Germline values: CDR1 LNHDA, CDR2 SQIVND (reference sequence).

This chain connects TRBV6-5 to TRBJ2-7; 8 bases align to TRBD2. This CDR3 has 15 amino acids. CDR1 and CDR2 from the germline V gene are MNHEY and SVGAGI. J was trimmed by 2 bases and V by 8 bases; bases with no gene match: 11. The CDR3 loop is CASRPLAGVAYEQYF. The CDR3 DNA follows: TGTGCCAGCCGACCCCTAGCGGGCGTAGCCTACGAGCAGTACTTC.

This clonotype was counted once. The chain recombines TRBV4-3 with TRBJ1-3, with unresolved D. There are 15 residues in the CDR3. The ends were cut back, 0 bases at V and 0 bases at J, with 6 bases in the middle. Germline V gives CDR1 LGHNA, CDR2 YSLEER. For the CDR3, the DNA is TGCGCCAGCAGCCAAGATCCTGGCTCTGGAAACACCATATATTTT. It specifies CASSQDPGSGNTIYF.

This clonotype appeared a single time. The chain combines TRBV4-1 with TRBJ1-5; tentatively, D is TRBD1 (6 bases). Per germline, CDR1 MGHRA and CDR2 YSYEKL. Trimming took 0 bases from V and 3 from J, leaving 12 bases between them. This CDR3 has 16 amino acids. CDR3 protein: CASSQESRGDNQPQHF. DNA of the CDR3: TGCGCCAGCAGCCAAGAATCCAGGGGTGACAATCAGCCCCAGCATTTT.

The chain employs TRBV27 and TRBJ2-1; D is perhaps TRBD2 (5 bases). The V gene's germline CDR1 is MNHEY and CDR2 SMNVEV (reference sequence). Trimming stripped 7 bases from V and 0 bases from J, with 16 bases between. The CDR3 runs 16 residues. The CDR3: CASTRRLLSSYNEQFF. The DNA of the CDR3 is TGTGCCAGCACCCGGAGGCTACTTAGCTCCTACAATGAGCAGTTCTTC.

The chain carries TRBV24-1 and TRBJ2-1, with 10 bases identical to TRBD1. The CDR3 spans 15 residues. CDR1 is KGHDR, CDR2 SFDVKD, per germline. The V and J ends lost 1 base and 6 bases, in that order; junction bases with no gene match: 2. The CDR3 DNA reads as TGTGCCACCAGTGATTTAGGGACAGGGGTCAATGAGCAGTTCTTC. Encoded protein: CATSDLGTGVNEQFF.

This chain links TRBV27 with TRBJ2-2; the D is unclear. CDR1 and CDR2 from the germline V gene are MNHEY and SMNVEV (reference sequence). This CDR3 has 12 residues. The germline V and J ends were trimmed by 3 bases and 2 bases, with 1 base remaining between them. The CDR3 DNA sequence: TGTGCCAGCAGTTTTAACACCGGGGAGCTGTTTTTT. This codes for CASSFNTGELFF.

This chain connects TRBV6-6 to TRBJ2-1; 10 nucleotides align to TRBD1. Germline values: CDR1 MNHNY, CDR2 SVGAGI (reference sequence). J gave up 6 bases and V 4 bases, and 6 bases lay outside the gene matches. This CDR3 has 15 residues. CDR3 bases: TGTGCCAGCAGTTCTACCGGGACAGGGGTCAATGAGCAGTTCTTC. This encodes CASSSTGTGVNEQFF.

CDR3 bases: TGTGCCAGCAGCTTAGCAGGACTAGCGGGATTCACCGGGGAGCTGTTTTTT. It specifies CASSLAGLAGFTGELFF. The J gene is TRBJ2-2, the V gene TRBV7-2; 12 bases line up with TRBD2. The CDR3 spans 17 residues. With V trimmed by 0 bases and J by 4 bases, 3 bases remained unmatched. Germline V CDR1 and CDR2: SGHTA, FQGNSA.

This clonotype has only one observation. The V gene is TRBV28, the J gene TRBJ2-1; 12 bases are a match to TRBD2. This CDR3 region has 16 residues. Germline values: CDR1 MDHEN, CDR2 SYDVKM. After removal of 3 bases from V and 3 bases from J, the junction contained 3 bases not matched to a gene. The CDR3 loop reads CASSLTSGGRYNEQFF. CDR3 bases: TGTGCCAGCAGTTTGACTAGCGGGGGACGCTACAATGAGCAGTTCTTC.

This clonotype has just one count. The rearrangement links TRBV9 to TRBJ1-3, with D possibly TRBD1 on 6 matching bases. Looked up from germline, CDR1 is SGDLS and CDR2 is YYNGEE. The CDR3 runs 17 residues. V dropped 4 bases and J dropped 3 bases, with 20 bases sitting between them. CDR3 loop: CASSPRGGLGSGNTIYF. Written as DNA, the CDR3 is TGTGCCAGCAGCCCCCGAGGGGGTTTAGGGAGTGGAAACACCATATATTTT. Variable domain in full (rest from reference TRBV9 and TRBJ1-3): DSGVTQTPKHLITATGQRVTLRCSPRSGDLSVYWYQQSLDQGLQFLIQYYNGEERAKGNILERFSAQQFPDLHSELNLSSLELGDSALYFCASSPRGGLGSGNTIYFGEGSWLTVV.

The V gene is TRBV25-1, the J gene TRBJ2-7, with 8 positions matching TRBD2. Germline V CDR1 and CDR2: MGHDK, SYGVNS. Trimming cost V 8 bases and J 6 bases; bases outside gene matches: 9. CDR3 size: 13 residues. The CDR3 is CASGPAGVAEQYF. CDR3 DNA sequence: TGTGCCAGCGGACCAGCGGGAGTGGCCGAGCAGTACTTC.

V is TRBV4-3 and J is TRBJ2-7; 12 bases line up with TRBD1. The CDR3 is 16 residues long. Per germline, CDR1 LGHNA and CDR2 YSLEER. V lost 3 bases and J lost 4; bases outside the gene matches: 7. In DNA, the CDR3 is TGCGCCAGCAGCCAGGGGACAGGGGGCGCATTGTACGAGCAGTACTTC. Its protein product is CASSQGTGGALYEQYF.

This chain joins TRBV9 and TRBJ2-2; 8 positions match TRBD2. The CDR3 loop spans 19 amino acids. Germline trimming cut 2 bases from V and 5 bases from J; bases unmatched to any gene: 17. Germline CDR1 and CDR2: SGDLS and YYNGEE. For the CDR3, the DNA is TGTGCCAGCAGCGTGGGTCTTGGGGGAACTAGCGGAGGGACCGGGGAGCTGTTTTTT. Amino acid sequence: CASSVGLGGTSGGTGELFF.

The chain recombines TRBV30 with TRBJ2-2; tentatively, D is TRBD1 (5 bases). V lost 4 bases and J 9 bases, leaving 9 bases between the germline ends. The V gene's germline CDR1 is GTSNPN and CDR2 SVGIG (reference sequence). The CDR3 has 11 amino acids. The CDR3 DNA reads TGTGCCTGGATCAGGGCCCGGGAGCTGTTTTTT. This gives the protein CAWIRARELFF.

The genes are TRBV5-1 and TRBJ2-7; TRBD1 is a possible D gene (6 bases). Trimming took off 5 bases at V and 2 bases at J, with 14 bases between the two ends. CDR3 size: 14 residues. Germline CDR1 is SGHRS and CDR2 is YFSETQ. The CDR3 is CASSSQGTPYEQYF. In nucleotides, the CDR3 is TGCGCCAGCAGTTCGCAGGGGACACCCTACGAGCAGTACTTC.

The rearrangement uses TRBV19 and TRBJ2-4; the D gene is possibly TRBD2 (6 bases). Germline V gene data show CDR1 as LNHDA and CDR2 as SQIVND (reference sequence). The CDR3 extends over 15 amino acids. Trimming cost V 5 bases and J 4 bases, with 15 bases left between them. The CDR3: CASSSRAGSKNIQYF. The CDR3 DNA is TGTGCCAGTAGTTCGCGTGCGGGATCTAAAAACATTCAGTACTTC.

The rearrangement links TRBV27 to TRBJ1-4, with D possibly TRBD1 on 5 matching bases. The length of the CDR3 is 16 residues. Germline CDR1 and CDR2: MNHEY and SMNVEV (reference sequence). The V gene lost 2 bases and the J gene lost 8 bases, with 18 bases spanning the gap. CDR3 sequence (DNA): TGTGCCAGCAGTTTAAGGGCCGCGGGGCTCCAGGAAAAACTGTTTTTT. Protein: CASSLRAAGLQEKLFF. The variable domain in full, completed from reference TRBV27 and TRBJ1-4, reads EAQVTQNPRYLITVTGKKLTVTCSQNMNHEYMSWYRQDPGLGLRQIYYSMNVEVTDKGDVPEGYKVSRKEKRNFPLILESPSPNQTSLYFCASSLRAAGLQEKLFFGSGTQLSVL.

The V and J genes are TRBV5-1 and TRBJ2-3, with a weak D call TRBD1 (6 bases). Trimming took off 4 bases at V and 0 bases at J, with 12 bases between the two ends. Germline CDR1 and CDR2: SGHRS and YFSETQ. The CDR3 is made up of 15 amino acids. CDR3 sequence: CASSPRTASTDTQYF. In nucleotides, the CDR3 is TGCGCCAGCAGCCCGAGGACAGCTAGCACAGATACGCAGTATTTT.

The chain employs TRBV5-1 and TRBJ2-3; 10 bases map to TRBD2. With 0 bases clipped from V and 5 bases from J, the junction kept 0 bases outside the gene matches. CDR3 size: 14 residues. Germline V gives CDR1 SGHRS, CDR2 YFSETQ. The CDR3 region has the DNA TGCGCCAGCAGCTTGGGACTAGCGGGAGATACGCAGTATTTT. Encoded protein: CASSLGLAGDTQYF.